This T cell receptor beta chain was obtained from a study of blood T cell repertoires in COVID-19. About the research overall: In each case, the material was cDNA or gDNA derived from T cells, B-cell-depleted T cells, or PBMCs.

Per the germline V gene, CDR1 is KGHSH and CDR2 is LQKENI. The V and J ends lost 4 bases and 5 bases respectively, with 5 bases between them. This CDR3 has 11 residues. The authors' processing: How many nucleated cells were present was estimated from reference gene primer amplification. The data were produced by immunoSEQ multiplex PCR, yet TCRdb's version contains in-frame clones alone and is incomplete. V, J and clone size reflect that table, while D and trimming were determined from the DNA. The sample records 85,000 to 100,000 clones, about 80% being singletons. The genes are TRBV18 and TRBJ1-1; D call uncertain. Material: peripheral blood. The TCR was taken from a human donor in a cohort sampled during active COVID-19. CDR3 sequence (DNA): TGTGCCAGCTCACAGCCGACTGAAGCTTTCTTT. This codes for CASSQPTEAFF.